What follows are 18 T cell receptor beta chains derived from one specimen sequenced in a study of T-cell reconstitution after alpha-beta-depleted transplantation in children. It was with unique molecular identifiers that the TCRbeta library was prepared. Each CDR3 protein gets one entry after TCRdb re-called the PCR reads with MiXCR. In the table there are fewer than 250,000 distinct CDR3 sequences, approximately 8% of which are singletons. The sample was PBMCs, mostly from graft donor cells, taken 180 days after TCRalphabeta/CD19-depleted stem cell transplant. The receptors here all came from a male patient younger than 18 who had a stem cell transplant for acute lymphoblastic leukemia, so the T cells may come from the graft donor.

Turning to this clonotype: This may be a read error, as it is one base from a much larger clone. The CDR3 here is CAISFKRGLAGGSTDTQYF. The DNA of the CDR3 is TGTGCCATCAGTTTCAAGCGGGGACTAGCGGGGGGGAGCACAGATACGCAGTATTTT. The J gene is TRBJ2-3, the V gene TRBV12-3 or TRBV12-4, with 16 bases matching TRBD2. This CDR3 has 19 amino acids.

V gene TRBV5-6 combines with J gene TRBJ1-2; D remains unclear. The V end lost 3 bases, the J end lost 7 bases, and 7 bases lay between the germline ends. Looked up from germline, CDR1 is SGHDT and CDR2 is YYEEEE. This CDR3 has 11 amino acids. For the CDR3, the DNA is TGTGCCAGCAGCTGGGGAGGTGGCTACACCTTC. Translated, it gives CASSWGGGYTF.

This clonotype was seen repeatedly, ten times or more. The V and J genes are TRBV28 and TRBJ2-7; no firm D call. V was shortened by 4 bases and J by 7 bases, with 8 bases between the two germline ends. The CDR3 runs to 11 residues. CDR1 MDHEN and CDR2 SYDVKM come from the germline V gene. CDR3 sequence: CASSSRREQYF. For the CDR3, the DNA is TGTGCCAGCAGTTCCCGTCGGGAGCAGTACTTC.

This clonotype was recorded many times. The chain joins TRBV5-1 to TRBJ2-1, with 13 bases aligning to TRBD2. From germline, CDR1 is SGHRS and CDR2 YFSETQ. V gave up 6 bases and J gave up 8 bases; unmatched junction bases: 8. The CDR3 contains 15 residues. Written as DNA, the CDR3 is TGCGCCAGCACCGACACTAGCGGGGGGGCGGATGAGCAGTTCTTC. This translates into CASTDTSGGADEQFF.

This clonotype was found a few times. The chain recombines TRBV7-8 with TRBJ2-7; 12 nucleotides match TRBD2. CDR1 and CDR2 from the germline V gene are SGHVS and FQNEAQ. Trimming cost V 2 bases and J 7 bases; bases outside gene matches: 6. The CDR3 runs 15 residues. The chain's CDR3 is CASSLRLAGVGEQYF. The CDR3 DNA reads as TGTGCCAGCAGCTTACGACTAGCGGGAGTGGGAGAGCAGTACTTC.

This clonotype was picked up many times. The CDR3 region is CASSQDLKRRTGYGYTF. The CDR3 DNA follows: TGTGCCAGCAGCCAAGATCTGAAAAGGCGAACGGGCTATGGCTACACCTTC. The rearrangement uses TRBV3-1 and TRBJ1-2; D gene uncertain. Trimming took 0 bases from V and 4 from J, leaving 18 bases between them. The germline V gene has CDR1 LGHDT and CDR2 YNNKEL (reference sequence). The CDR3 contains 17 residues.

About this clonotype itself: A much larger clone differs by one base, so this may be a read error. The chain combines TRBV5-1 with TRBJ1-2; TRBD1 agrees at 7 bases. With V trimmed by 4 bases and J by 4 bases, 16 bases remained unmatched. Germline V gives CDR1 SGHRS, CDR2 YFSETQ. The CDR3 totals 17 residues. CDR3 coding DNA: TGCGCCAGCAGCATCATTCCTGGACAGGCGAATCTCTATGGCTACACCTTC. This sequence encodes CASSIIPGQANLYGYTF.

This clonotype came up many times. The V call is TRBV20-1, the J call TRBJ2-4; D gene ambiguous. The V gene lost 6 bases and the J gene lost 2 bases, with 14 bases spanning the gap. Germline V gene data show CDR1 as DFQATT and CDR2 as SNEGSKA (reference sequence). There are 14 residues in the CDR3. The CDR3, as DNA: TGCAGTGCCCATAGGGCCGGTTCCAAAAACATTCAGTACTTC. Amino acids: CSAHRAGSKNIQYF.

In this sample, this clonotype turned up many times. V usage is TRBV3-1 and J usage is TRBJ1-1, with 9 positions matching TRBD1. The CDR3 loop spans 14 amino acids. Germline values: CDR1 LGHDT, CDR2 YNNKEL (reference sequence). The V segment lost 6 bases and the J segment 5 bases; nucleotides outside the gene matches: 7. Written as DNA, the CDR3 is TGTGCCAGCAGGCGGGGGACAGGGAATACTGAAGCTTTCTTT. Translated, it gives CASRRGTGNTEAFF.

This clonotype was seen ten or more times. The CDR3 DNA is TGTGCCAGCAGCCTAGGACAGGGTGGTATTAGAACTGAAGCTTTCTTT. Its protein product is CASSLGQGGIRTEAFF. The rearrangement joins TRBV6-5 to TRBJ1-1, with TRBD1 identical over 8 bases. This CDR3 has 16 amino acids. Germline lookup yields CDR1 MNHEY and CDR2 SVGAGI. The trim removed 6 bases at V and 5 bases at J, leaving 14 bases unmatched.

A remark on this clonotype: A read error may be the cause here, since a much bigger clone is one base away. The chain joins TRBV28 to TRBJ2-7, with TRBD1 matching 7 bases. The CDR3 covers 14 residues. The junction had 4 bases not matched to a gene; V was cut back by 5 bases and J by 0 bases. CDR1 and CDR2 from the germline V gene are MDHEN and SYDVKM. CDR3 protein: CASSGEGASYEQYF. CDR3 sequence (DNA): TGTGCCAGCAGTGGAGAGGGGGCCTCCTACGAGCAGTACTTC.

This clonotype was picked up many times. V is TRBV20-1 and J is TRBJ1-5, with TRBD1 matching over 9 bases. The CDR3 totals 15 residues. The germline V gene has CDR1 DFQATT and CDR2 SNEGSKA (reference sequence). The CDR3 protein is CSAGTGFYSNQPQHF. The CDR3 DNA reads as TGCAGCGCCGGGACAGGGTTTTATAGCAATCAGCCCCAGCATTTT.

The chain is built from TRBV5-1 and TRBJ2-7, with D possibly TRBD2 on 5 matching bases. The CDR3 has 15 residues. Germline V gene data show CDR1 as SGHRS and CDR2 as YFSETQ. V lost 0 bases and J lost 5, with 15 bases in between. Here the CDR3 reads CASSLAGYRGNEQYF. The CDR3 region has the DNA TGCGCCAGCAGCTTGGCGGGATATCGGGGTAACGAGCAGTACTTC.

The chain is built from TRBV23-1 and TRBJ2-4; D remains unclear. TRBV23-1 is flagged as an ORF with uncertain function. V was pared by 6 bases and J by 6 bases, with 21 bases between. The CDR3 length is 16 residues. The CDR3 protein is CASRENPAPGLNIQYF. As DNA, the CDR3 is TGCGCCAGCAGGGAGAACCCTGCCCCGGGCCTAAACATTCAGTACTTC.

A note on this clonotype: A much larger clone is a single base away; this may be a read error. The chain combines TRBV18 with TRBJ1-1; 7 nucleotides line up with TRBD1. The CDR3 length is 13 residues. In germline, CDR1 is KGHSH, CDR2 LQKENI. The DNA for the CDR3 is TGTGCCAGCTCCCAAGGGACAGACACTGGAGCTTTCTTT. Translating it yields CASSQGTDTGAFF.

This clonotype was found many times. The CDR3: CSVDPGLAASSYNEQFF. DNA of the CDR3: TGCAGCGTTGACCCGGGACTAGCGGCCAGCTCCTACAATGAGCAGTTCTTC. The chain recombines TRBV29-1 with TRBJ2-1; TRBD2 aligns across 11 bases. CDR1 SQVTM and CDR2 ANQGSEA come from the germline V gene. V lost 3 bases and J lost 0; bases outside the gene matches: 7. The CDR3 sequence is 17 residues long.

At least ten counts were recorded for this clonotype. The chain recombines TRBV19 with TRBJ2-5; weak D call: TRBD1 (6 bases). This CDR3 is 13 amino acids long. The germline V gene encodes CDR1 LNHDA and CDR2 SQIVND (reference sequence). V gave up 7 bases and J gave up 9 bases, with 18 bases separating them. The CDR3 nucleotides are TGTGCCAGTAAGGACCAATGGGGGCGGGCCCAGTACTTC. Translation gives CASKDQWGRAQYF.

This clonotype came up many times. V and J are TRBV7-2 and TRBJ2-3; possibly TRBD1 for D (5 bases). This CDR3 contains 16 residues. Per the germline V gene, CDR1 is SGHTA and CDR2 is FQGNSA. V was cut by 3 bases and J by 3 bases, with 16 bases left in between. This chain's CDR3 is CASSFITGDRTDTQYF. The CDR3 DNA sequence: TGTGCCAGCAGCTTCATCACAGGTGATCGAACAGATACGCAGTATTTT.